This is a list of T cell receptor beta chains from one sample in a study of Ad26.COV2.S vaccination and SARS-CoV-2 variants. Here immunoSEQ multiplex PCR was the method, and the copy in TCRdb shows in-frame clones only, minus some. Of about 480,000 clones listed, roughly 87% were seen once; the top ten hold 9.5% to 15%. The sample was peripheral blood, taken in a trial of Ad26.COV2.S vaccine versus placebo. These receptors came from a person aged 18-65 years who received the Ad26.COV2.S COVID-19 vaccine or a placebo. Both conserved end residues are part of each CDR3. A clone size is listed for some rows: how often the clone was seen (once, few, many), or a class if it is expanded.

abundance	v_gene	j_gene	CDR3aa
NA	TRBV7-2	TRBJ2-5	CASSFWAGGPRETQYF
NA	TRBV27	TRBJ1-5	CASSFVGVGQPQHF
NA	TRBV9	TRBJ2-1	CASSPQVGNNEQFF
NA	TRBV5-5	TRBJ1-2	CASSLTSLGRRYGYTF
NA	TRBV19	TRBJ2-7	CASKSLAASEQYF
NA	TRBV11-2	TRBJ1-6	CASSSQGDSNSPLHF
NA	TRBV9	TRBJ2-5	CASSAGPGLAEETQYF
NA	TRBV10-3	TRBJ2-2	CAISEIRGPNTGELFF
NA	TRBV7-2	TRBJ2-1	CASSLDRTINEQFF
once	TRBV5-1	TRBJ1-1	CASSGLTENTEAFF